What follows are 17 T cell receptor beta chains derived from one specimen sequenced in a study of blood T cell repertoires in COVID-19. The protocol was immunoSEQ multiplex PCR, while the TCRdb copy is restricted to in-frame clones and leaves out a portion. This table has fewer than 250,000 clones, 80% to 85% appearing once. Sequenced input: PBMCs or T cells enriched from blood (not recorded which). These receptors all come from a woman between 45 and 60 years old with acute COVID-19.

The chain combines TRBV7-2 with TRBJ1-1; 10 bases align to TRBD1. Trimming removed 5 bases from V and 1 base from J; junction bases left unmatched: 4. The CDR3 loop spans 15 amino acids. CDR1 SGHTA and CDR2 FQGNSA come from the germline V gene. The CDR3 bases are TGTGCCAGCAGCCCAAGGACAGGGGGGAACACTGAAGCTTTCTTT. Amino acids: CASSPRTGGNTEAFF.

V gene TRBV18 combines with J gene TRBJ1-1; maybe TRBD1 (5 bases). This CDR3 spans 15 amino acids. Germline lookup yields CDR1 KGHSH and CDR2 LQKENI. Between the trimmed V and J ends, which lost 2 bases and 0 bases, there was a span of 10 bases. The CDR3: CASSPNGGMNTEAFF. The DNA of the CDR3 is TGTGCCAGCTCACCAAACGGGGGAATGAACACTGAAGCTTTCTTT.

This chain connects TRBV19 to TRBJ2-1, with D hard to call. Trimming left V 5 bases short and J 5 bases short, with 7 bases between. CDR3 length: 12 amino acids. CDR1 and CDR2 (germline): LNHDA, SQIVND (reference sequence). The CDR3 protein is CASSWQNNEQFF. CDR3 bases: TGTGCCAGTAGTTGGCAGAACAATGAGCAGTTCTTC. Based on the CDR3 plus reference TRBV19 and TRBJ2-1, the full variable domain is DGGITQSPKYLFRKEGQNVTLSCEQNLNHDAMYWYRQDPGQGLRLIYYSQIVNDFQKGDIAEGYSVSREKKESFPLTVTSAQKNPTAFYLCASSWQNNEQFFGPGTRLTVL.

The CDR3 sequence is CASSIQPTGGDGYTF. The CDR3 coding sequence is TGTGCCAGTAGTATTCAACCAACAGGGGGAGATGGCTACACCTTC. The chain combines TRBV19 with TRBJ1-2; 8 bases line up with TRBD1. J was trimmed by 6 bases and V by 3 bases; bases with no gene match: 9. Germline V gene data show CDR1 as LNHDA and CDR2 as SQIVND (reference sequence). CDR3 size: 15 residues.

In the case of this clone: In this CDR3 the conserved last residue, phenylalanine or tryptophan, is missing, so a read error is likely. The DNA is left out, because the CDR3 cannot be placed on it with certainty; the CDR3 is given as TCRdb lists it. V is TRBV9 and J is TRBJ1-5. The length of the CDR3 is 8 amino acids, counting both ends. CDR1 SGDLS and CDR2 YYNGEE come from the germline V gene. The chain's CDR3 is CASAGGSP.

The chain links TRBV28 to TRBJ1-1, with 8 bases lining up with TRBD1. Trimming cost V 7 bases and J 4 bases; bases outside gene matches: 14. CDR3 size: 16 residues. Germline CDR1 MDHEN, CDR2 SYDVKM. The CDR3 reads CASTRPPGTGGTEAFF. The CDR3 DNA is TGTGCCAGCACCAGGCCCCCTGGGACAGGCGGCACTGAAGCTTTCTTT.

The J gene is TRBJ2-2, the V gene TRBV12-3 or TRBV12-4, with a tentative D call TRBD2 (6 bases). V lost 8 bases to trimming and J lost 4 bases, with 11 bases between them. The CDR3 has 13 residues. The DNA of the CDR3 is TGTGCCAGCCGGAGGGGTTCCACCGGGGAGCTGTTTTTT. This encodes CASRRGSTGELFF.

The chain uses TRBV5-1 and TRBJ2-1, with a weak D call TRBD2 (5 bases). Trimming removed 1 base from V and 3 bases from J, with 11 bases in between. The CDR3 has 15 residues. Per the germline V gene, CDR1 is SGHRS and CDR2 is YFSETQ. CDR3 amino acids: CASSLRAEVYNEQFF. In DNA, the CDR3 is TGCGCCAGCAGCTTGAGAGCGGAGGTCTACAATGAGCAGTTCTTC.

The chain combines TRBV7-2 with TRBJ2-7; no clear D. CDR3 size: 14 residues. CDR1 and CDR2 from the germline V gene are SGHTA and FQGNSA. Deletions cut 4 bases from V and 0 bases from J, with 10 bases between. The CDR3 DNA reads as TGTGCCAGCAGCTCAGAATTTAACTCCTACGAGCAGTACTTC. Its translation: CASSSEFNSYEQYF.

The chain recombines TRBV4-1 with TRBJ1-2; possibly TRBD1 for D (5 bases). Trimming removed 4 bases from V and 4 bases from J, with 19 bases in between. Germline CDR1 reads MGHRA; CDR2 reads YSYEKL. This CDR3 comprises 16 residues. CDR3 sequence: CASSPPSAAGIYGYTF. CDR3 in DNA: TGCGCCAGCAGCCCCCCCTCGGCGGCAGGGATCTATGGCTACACCTTC.

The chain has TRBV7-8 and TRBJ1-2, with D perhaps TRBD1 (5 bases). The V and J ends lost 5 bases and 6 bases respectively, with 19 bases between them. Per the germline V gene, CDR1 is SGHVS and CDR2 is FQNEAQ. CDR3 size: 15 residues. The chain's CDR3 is CASSPRDFSVDGYTF. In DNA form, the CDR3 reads TGTGCCAGCAGCCCCAGGGACTTTTCGGTGGATGGCTACACCTTC. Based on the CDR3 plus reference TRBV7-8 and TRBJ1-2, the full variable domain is GAGVSQSPRYKVAKRGQDVALRCDPISGHVSLFWYQQALGQGPEFLTYFQNEAQLDKSGLPSDRFFAERPEGSVSTLKIQRTQQEDSAVYLCASSPRDFSVDGYTFGSGTRLTVV.

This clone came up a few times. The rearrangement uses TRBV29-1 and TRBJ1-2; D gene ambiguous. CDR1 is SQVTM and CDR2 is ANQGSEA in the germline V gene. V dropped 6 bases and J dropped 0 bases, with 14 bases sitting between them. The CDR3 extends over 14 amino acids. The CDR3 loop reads CSVDPGTANYGYTF. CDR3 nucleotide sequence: TGCAGCGTGGATCCGGGAACGGCTAACTATGGCTACACCTTC.

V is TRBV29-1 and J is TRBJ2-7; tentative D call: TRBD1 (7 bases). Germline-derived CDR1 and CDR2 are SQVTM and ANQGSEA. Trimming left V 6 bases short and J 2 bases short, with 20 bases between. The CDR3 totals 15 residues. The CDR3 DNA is TGCAGCGTGACGGAAACAGGGGAGGCCACCTACGAGCAGTACTTC. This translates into CSVTETGEATYEQYF.

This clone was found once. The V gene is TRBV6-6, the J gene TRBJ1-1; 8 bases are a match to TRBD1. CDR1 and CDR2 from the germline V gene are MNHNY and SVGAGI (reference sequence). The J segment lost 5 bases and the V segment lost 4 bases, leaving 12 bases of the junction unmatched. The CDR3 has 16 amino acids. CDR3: CASSLGLDRGSTEAFF. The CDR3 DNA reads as TGTGCCAGCAGTTTGGGCCTCGACAGGGGAAGTACTGAAGCTTTCTTT.

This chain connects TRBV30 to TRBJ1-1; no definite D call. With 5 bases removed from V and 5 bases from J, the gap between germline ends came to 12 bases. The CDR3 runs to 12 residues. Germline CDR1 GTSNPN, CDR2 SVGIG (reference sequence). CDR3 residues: CAWAPGRTEAFF. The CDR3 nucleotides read TGTGCCTGGGCCCCCGGGAGGACTGAAGCTTTCTTT.

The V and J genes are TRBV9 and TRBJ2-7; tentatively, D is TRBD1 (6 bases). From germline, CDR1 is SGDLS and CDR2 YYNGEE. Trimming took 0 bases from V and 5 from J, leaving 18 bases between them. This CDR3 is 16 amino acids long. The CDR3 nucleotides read TGTGCCAGCAGCGTAGTGACCGGGACAAGTATACACGAGCAGTACTTC. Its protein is CASSVVTGTSIHEQYF.

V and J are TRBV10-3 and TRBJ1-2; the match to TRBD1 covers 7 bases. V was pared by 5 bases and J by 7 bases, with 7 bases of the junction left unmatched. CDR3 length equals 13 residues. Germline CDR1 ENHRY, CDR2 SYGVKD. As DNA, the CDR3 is TGTGCCATCAGTTTCAGGGGGTTGAGTGGCTACACCTTC. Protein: CAISFRGLSGYTF.